This T cell receptor beta chain comes out of a study of beta chain features in type 1 diabetes. Study-wide findings and caveats: Shorter TCRB CDR3s, moderately but significantly so, marked every one of the four CD4+ subsets in Type 1 diabetes patients.

Note on this clone: Its antigen is currently unknown.

V lost 2 bases and J lost 3, with 9 bases in between. This CDR3 is built from 14 residues. The germline CDR1 and CDR2 sequences are LNHNV and YYDKDF (reference sequence). The whole isolated RNA underwent reverse transcription, so sequencing captured expressed TCRB transcripts. TCRdb's table, derived via immunoSEQ multiplex PCR, lists solely in-frame clones and lacks some. The sample yields about 160,000 clones, approximately 9% seen once. One heparinised draw, averaging about 116 mL, was taken per donor. Specimen: central memory CD4+ T cells from blood. The chain employs TRBV15 and TRBJ2-3; D is undetermined. The origin of this receptor is a woman aged 18-29 years with type 1 diabetes. The CDR3 bases are TGTGCCACCAGCAGATCTACTACGACAGATACGCAGTATTTT. Protein: CATSRSTTTDTQYF.